This T cell receptor beta chain was obtained from a study of OX40 agonist ivuxolimab in advanced cancers. Context from the whole study: Ivuxolimab was a fully human IgG2 agonistic monoclonal antibody targeting the costimulatory receptor OX40 (CD134). In the dose-escalation cohort, 82.7% of patients were male, and the mean age was approximately 64 years, with a range of 23 to 79. Peripheral TCRbeta sequencing aimed to test whether ivuxolimab altered TCR sequence diversity and caused clonal T-cell expansion. Of the 50 or so patients in dose escalation, around 20 had hepatocellular carcinoma, some 15 had melanoma, 9 had renal cell carcinoma and 9 had head and neck cancer. The monotherapy dose-escalation portion (N ≈ 56 patients) of the phase I ivuxolimab trial is reported in the paper. Partial responses occurred in three dose-escalation patients: two with cutaneous melanoma and one with hepatocellular carcinoma. Intravenous ivuxolimab was administered to patients every 2 weeks at six dose levels: 0.01, 0.1, 0.3, 1.5, 3 and 10 mg/kg. Patients were allowed to have had prior anti-PD-1, anti-PD-L1 or anti-CTLA-4 therapy, and approximately 40% of the dose-escalation patients had been treated with checkpoint inhibitors.

The trial excluded patients who had a history of autoimmune disease or who were on systemic immunosuppression. In every dose cohort, peripheral blood was drawn for TCR sequencing at baseline, cycle 4 day 1, and cycle 7 day 1. Samples were obtained from an open-label, multicenter, first-in-human phase I dose-escalation trial of ivuxolimab. Adults with locally advanced or metastatic head and neck squamous cell, hepatocellular, melanoma or renal cell carcinoma were enrolled in the trial. Before TCR sequencing, CD4+ and CD8+ T cells were separately sorted from peripheral blood. Trimming at the junction amounts to 5 bases on V and 4 bases on J, and the germline ends lie 17 bases apart. The cysteine opens and the phenylalanine closes a CDR3 of 14 amino acids. Of all the DNA, just the CDR3 is kept, 42 bases in frame from base 1. CDR1 and CDR2 are drawn from the germline V gene (reference sequence): GTSNPN, SVGIG.

Remarks on this clone: What antigen it recognizes has not been identified. Per-base qualities were not stored, and no clone one base away is much larger.

Genomic DNA was extracted from sorted cells for sequencing of the TCRbeta CDR3 region. The immunoSEQ Assay was used for sequencing of TCRbeta CDR3 regions. Drawn from immuneACCESS, this table holds only the in-frame rearrangements with V and J called that TCRdb kept. Clones are partly lost; checked studies trace under half to an unresolved V gene and leave the rest unexplained. The sample records around 80,000 clones, over 85% of which are singletons. The ten top clones hold over 0.15% of the sample. Study-wide conclusions, independent of this receptor: Clonal expansion of both CD4+ and CD8+ blood T cells was observed from baseline to week 6 at doses 0.1 to 3.0 mg/kg. In the 0.1-3.0 mg/kg groups, partial responders had among the lowest normalized peripheral clonal expansion, particularly in CD8+ T cells. The antigen specificity of the peripheral T cells that underwent clonal expansion was not determined. Low levels of normalized T-cell clonal expansion were also seen in some nonresponding patients. After ivuxolimab, expanded clones were on average more numerous among CD8+ T cells than among CD4+ T cells.

This material consisted of CD4+ or CD8+ T cells sorted from blood, taken in a trial of the OX40 agonist ivuxolimab. This receptor was taken from an adult with an advanced solid tumor such as melanoma, head and neck, liver or kidney cancer. Rearrangement joined TRBV30 to TRBJ2-5, with the D gene possibly TRBD1 or TRBD2, each one fitting 7 bases. The nucleotide sequence is TGTGCCTGGGCCTCAGGGAGGGGGCGAGAGACCCAGTACTTC. This gives the protein CAWASGRGRETQYF.